The T cell receptor beta chain described here comes from a study of PD-1 blockade in classical Hodgkin lymphoma (TCRdb year 2020). In terms of the full investigation: Nivolumab dosing was 3 mg/kg intravenously every 2 weeks, continuing until either disease progression or unacceptable toxicity. The study used CyTOF and TCR beta sequencing to define a peripheral blood immune signature of response to PD-1 blockade in classical Hodgkin lymphoma. Summary of the overall study and its limitations: By C4D1, a significant rise was seen in CD4+ TCR diversity but not in CD8+ TCR diversity (p=0.0027 vs p=0.16), and the rise was most apparent among complete responders (p=0.02). Diversity was lower in patients who began nivolumab less than 1 year after ASCT, so these patients were left out of later analyses to avoid confounding by immune reconstitution. Trial patients achieving complete response had baseline diversity similar to newly diagnosed patients, whereas partial responders and progressors had significantly lower diversity. Baseline TCR diversity was reported to be lower in newly diagnosed patients than in healthy donors and to be lower still in relapsed/refractory patients. The study was limited to a single clinical trial cohort, and causes of repertoire differences, possibly disease activity or prior therapy, remained undefined.

From its cysteine to its phenylalanine, the CDR3 spans 13 amino acids. Left in the record is the CDR3 DNA by itself, 39 bases read in frame from the first base. CDR1 is given as LNHDA and CDR2 as SQIVND, both from the germline V gene (reference sequence). Trimming removed 3 bases from V and 1 base from J, leaving 6 bases between the germline ends. Concerning this clone: Its antigen is not yet known. No base quality information exists; no much larger clone differs at one position.

Explained via the paper, the time point label denotes: cycle 2 day 1 (C2D1) of nivolumab. All trial patients had relapsed after autologous stem cell transplantation, with cohorts A, B and C differing in prior brentuximab vedotin exposure. The trial cohort included 50 or so patients with relapsed/refractory classical Hodgkin lymphoma, and each patient had a best overall response of complete response, partial response or progressive disease. In the multi-cohort phase II CheckMate 205 trial, trial patients received single-agent nivolumab. An independent review committee assessed best overall response by applying the 2007 International Working Group response criteria. PBMCs from the trial were collected at three points: immediately before nivolumab initiation (C1D1), and during therapy at cycle 2 day 1 and cycle 4 day 1. Peripheral blood was collected in 8 mL Vacutainer Cell Preparation Tubes, from which PBMCs were isolated by centrifugation and then cryopreserved.

The Qiagen DNeasy kit was used to extract genomic DNA both from unsorted PBMCs and from the negatively selected CD4+ and CD8+ fractions. TCR beta CDR3 regions were subjected to amplification by immunoSEQ multiplex PCR with primers that anneal to V and J segments. A synthetic immune receptor repertoire was used to minimize amplification bias, and remaining bias was computationally removed after sequencing. As for the original processing: Custom Python scripts were used to quantify repertoire diversity as the Shannon entropy index. Unsorted, CD4+ and CD8+ repertoires were examined separately, except in combined analyses, for which CD4+ and CD8+ sequences were merged in silico. A clone counted as expanded when the clone's frequency after treatment rose at least 2-fold relative to C1D1, and clones undetected at baseline were given a pseudocount of 0.5. Clones with 0 or 1 copy at C1D1 were defined as singleton clones, while clones with 2 or more copies were defined as non-singleton clones. Clones expanded in unsorted samples were assigned a CD4+, CD8+ or unknown annotation through matching of protein sequences in sorted samples from the same patient. Wilcoxon tests were applied to paired samples to test diversity changes from C1D1 to C4D1. Held by TCRdb, this immuneACCESS table contains in-frame sequences only and omits some clones. Under half of the omission traces to an unresolved V gene where checked; the cause of the rest is unknown. The V and J calls and clone size are taken from that table; D and trimming were inferred from the DNA. The table for this sample lists about 25,000 clones; about 83% of them were counted only once. The ten biggest clones cover approximately 7.7% of the sample.

The source material was peripheral blood mononuclear cells (PBMCs), sampled before the second cycle of nivolumab. Rearrangement joined TRBV19 to TRBJ1-1; the D gene assignment is ambiguous. The sequence was obtained from a human donor with classical Hodgkin lymphoma. The CDR3 corresponds to CASSILGNTEAFF. The nucleotides read TGTGCCAGTAGTATTTTAGGGAACACTGAAGCTTTCTTT. Reference TRBV19 and TRBJ1-1 genes cover what lies past the CDR3, so the full variable domain is DGGITQSPKYLFRKEGQNVTLSCEQNLNHDAMYWYRQDPGQGLRLIYYSQIVNDFQKGDIAEGYSVSREKKESFPLTVTSAQKNPTAFYLCASSILGNTEAFFGQGTRLTVV.